This passage covers 5 T cell receptor beta chains from one sample sequenced in a study of cytomegalovirus exposure and HLA in healthy donors. PCR amplification relied on 60 Vbeta primers (plus 13 Jbeta primers). Assay: immunoSEQ multiplex PCR; the TCRdb copy retains only in-frame clones and omits some. The sample includes 150,000 to 200,000 clones, 75% to 90% seen only once; the top ten take 9.3%. The sequenced material came from PBMCs. The receptor source for this set is a man between 18 and 29 years old in good health and CMV-seropositive.

V gene TRBV9 combines with J gene TRBJ2-7; 7 bases are shared with TRBD1. Trimming took 4 bases from V and 2 from J; bases not matched to a gene: 6. The germline V gene encodes CDR1 SGDLS and CDR2 YYNGEE. The CDR3 is 14 amino acids. Written as DNA, the CDR3 is TGTGCCAGCAGCCCCAGGGGGAGCGCCTACGAGCAGTACTTC. Translating gives CASSPRGSAYEQYF.

This clone was seen just once. The V and J genes are TRBV10-2 and TRBJ2-3, with D possibly TRBD2 on 6 matching bases. This CDR3 contains 13 residues. V was pared by 6 bases and J by 5 bases, with 12 bases between. CDR1 is WSHSY and CDR2 is SAAADI in the germline V gene. The CDR3 loop is CASRGGAVDTQYF. The CDR3 DNA is TGCGCCAGCAGAGGCGGGGCGGTAGATACGCAGTATTTT.

The V gene is TRBV30, the J gene TRBJ2-5; D might be TRBD2 (7 bases). The V end was cut by 3 bases, the J end by 4 bases, with 15 bases between. Germline V gene lookup returns CDR1 GTSNPN and CDR2 SVGIG (reference sequence). The CDR3 totals 14 residues. The DNA for the CDR3 is TGTGCCTGGAGCACCTTAGGGGGGGGAGAGACCCAGTACTTC. Translated: CAWSTLGGGETQYF.

This chain uses TRBV19 with TRBJ2-1; weak D call: TRBD2 (6 bases). The germline gives CDR1 LNHDA, CDR2 SQIVND (reference sequence). This CDR3 spans 17 amino acids. Trimming left V 3 bases short and J 1 base short, with 16 bases between. The CDR3 DNA follows: TGTGCCAGTAGTATTATATTGGCGGGGTTATCCTACAATGAGCAGTTCTTC. The encoded protein is CASSIILAGLSYNEQFF.

The chain is built from TRBV30 and TRBJ1-6; TRBD1 aligns across 8 bases. Unmatched junction bases numbered 14, after V lost 3 bases and J lost 10 bases. CDR3 size: 16 residues. Germline V gene sequence: CDR1 GTSNPN, CDR2 SVGIG (reference sequence). The CDR3 DNA reads TGTGCCTGGAGCCAAGCCCGAATGACAGGGGTATCACCCCTCCACTTT. This codes for CAWSQARMTGVSPLHF. The full variable domain, in which reference TRBV30 and TRBJ1-6 provide the parts outside the CDR3, is SQTIHQWPATLVQPVGSPLSLECTVEGTSNPNLYWYRQAAGRGLQLLFYSVGIGQISSEVPQNLSASRPQDRQFILSSKKLLLSDSGFYLCAWSQARMTGVSPLHFGNGTRLTVT.